This paragraph covers one T cell receptor (beta chain) sequence. The sample belongs to a study of T cell changes during pregnancy in multiple sclerosis. Some clones are missing from TCRdb's copy, which holds only in-frame ones; the method was immunoSEQ multiplex PCR. The sample contains about 22,000 clones, about 90% of which appear only once. Germline V gene data show CDR1 as SGHAT and CDR2 as FQNNGV. Trimming removed 1 base from V and 10 bases from J; junction bases left unmatched: 14. This CDR3 contains 17 residues. The chain employs TRBV11-2 and TRBJ2-1; 9 bases are a match to TRBD2. This clonotype was sampled from a female donor in good health, enrolled as a control in a pregnancy study. Sequencing was performed on CD4+ T cells from peripheral blood mononuclear cells, taken in the third trimester of pregnancy. CDR3 protein: CASSLVLGAGGPREQFF. The CDR3 bases are TGTGCCAGCAGCTTAGTGTTGGGGGCGGGAGGGCCACGGGAGCAGTTCTTC.